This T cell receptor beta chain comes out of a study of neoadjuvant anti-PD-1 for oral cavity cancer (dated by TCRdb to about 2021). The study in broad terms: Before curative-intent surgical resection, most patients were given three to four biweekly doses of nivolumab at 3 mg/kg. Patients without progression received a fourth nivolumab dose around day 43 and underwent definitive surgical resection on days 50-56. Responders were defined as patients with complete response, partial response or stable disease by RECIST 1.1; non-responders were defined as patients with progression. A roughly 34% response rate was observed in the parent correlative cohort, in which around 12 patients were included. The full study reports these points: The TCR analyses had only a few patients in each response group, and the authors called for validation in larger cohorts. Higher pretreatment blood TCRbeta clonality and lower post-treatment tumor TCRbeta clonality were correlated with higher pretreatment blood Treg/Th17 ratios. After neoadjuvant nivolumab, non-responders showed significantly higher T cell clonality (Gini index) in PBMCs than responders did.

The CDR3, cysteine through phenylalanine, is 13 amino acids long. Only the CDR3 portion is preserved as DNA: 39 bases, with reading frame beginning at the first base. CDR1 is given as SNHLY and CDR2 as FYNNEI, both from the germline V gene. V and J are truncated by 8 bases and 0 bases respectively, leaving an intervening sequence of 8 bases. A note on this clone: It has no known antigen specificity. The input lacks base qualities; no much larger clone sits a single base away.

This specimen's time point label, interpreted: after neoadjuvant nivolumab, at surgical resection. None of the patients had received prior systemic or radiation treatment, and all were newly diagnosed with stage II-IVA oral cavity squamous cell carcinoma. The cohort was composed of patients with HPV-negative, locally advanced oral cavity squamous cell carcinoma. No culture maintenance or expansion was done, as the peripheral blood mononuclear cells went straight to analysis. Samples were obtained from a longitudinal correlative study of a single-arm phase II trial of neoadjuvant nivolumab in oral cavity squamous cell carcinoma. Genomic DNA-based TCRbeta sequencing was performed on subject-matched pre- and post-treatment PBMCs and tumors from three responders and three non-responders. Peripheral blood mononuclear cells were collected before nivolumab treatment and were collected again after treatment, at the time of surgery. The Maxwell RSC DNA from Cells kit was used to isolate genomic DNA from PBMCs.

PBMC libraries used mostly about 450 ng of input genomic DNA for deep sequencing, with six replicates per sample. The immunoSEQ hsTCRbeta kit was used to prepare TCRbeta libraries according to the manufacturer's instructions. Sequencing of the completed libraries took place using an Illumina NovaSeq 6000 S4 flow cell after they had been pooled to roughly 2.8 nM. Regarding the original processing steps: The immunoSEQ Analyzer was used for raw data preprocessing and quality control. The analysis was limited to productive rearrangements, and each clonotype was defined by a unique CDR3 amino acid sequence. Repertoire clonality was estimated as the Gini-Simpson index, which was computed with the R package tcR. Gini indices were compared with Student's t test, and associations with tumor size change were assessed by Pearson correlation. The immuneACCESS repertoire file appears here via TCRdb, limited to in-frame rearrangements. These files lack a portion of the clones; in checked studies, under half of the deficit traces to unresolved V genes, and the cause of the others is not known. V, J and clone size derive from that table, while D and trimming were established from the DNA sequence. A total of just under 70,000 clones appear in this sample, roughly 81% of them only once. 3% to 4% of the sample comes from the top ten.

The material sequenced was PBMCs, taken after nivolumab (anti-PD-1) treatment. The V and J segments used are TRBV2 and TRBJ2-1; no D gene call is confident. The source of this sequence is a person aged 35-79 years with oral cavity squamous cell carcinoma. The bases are TGTGCCAGCGTTTTAAGCTCCTACAATGAGCAGTTCTTC. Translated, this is CASVLSSYNEQFF.